The clone carrying this TCR beta chain was seen just once. Authors' analysis steps: Amplified reference gene primers provided the basis for estimating nucleated cell counts. The data were produced by immunoSEQ multiplex PCR, yet TCRdb's version contains in-frame clones alone and is incomplete. V, J and clone size are taken as reported in that table, and D and trimming were inferred from the DNA itself. The data contain about 440,000 clones, approximately 90% of them singletons. The source of the sample is a study of blood T cell repertoires in COVID-19. At the level of the study: The United States, Italy and Spain supplied acute and convalescent COVID-19 samples. T cells, B-cell-depleted T cells, or PBMCs supplied cDNA or gDNA.

This CDR3 contains 15 residues. Germline values: CDR1 SGDLS, CDR2 YYNGEE. V lost 7 bases and J 0 bases, leaving 14 bases between the germline ends. Individuals drawn from 20 to 30 US areas were roughly 18 to 100 years old. This chain uses TRBV9 with TRBJ2-1; perhaps TRBD2 as D (5 bases). Specimen: PBMCs or T cells enriched from blood (not recorded which). The sequence was obtained from a young woman with acute COVID-19. The CDR3 region is CASGGGGGSYNEQFF. CDR3 bases: TGTGCCAGCGGAGGTGGCGGAGGCTCCTACAATGAGCAGTTCTTC.